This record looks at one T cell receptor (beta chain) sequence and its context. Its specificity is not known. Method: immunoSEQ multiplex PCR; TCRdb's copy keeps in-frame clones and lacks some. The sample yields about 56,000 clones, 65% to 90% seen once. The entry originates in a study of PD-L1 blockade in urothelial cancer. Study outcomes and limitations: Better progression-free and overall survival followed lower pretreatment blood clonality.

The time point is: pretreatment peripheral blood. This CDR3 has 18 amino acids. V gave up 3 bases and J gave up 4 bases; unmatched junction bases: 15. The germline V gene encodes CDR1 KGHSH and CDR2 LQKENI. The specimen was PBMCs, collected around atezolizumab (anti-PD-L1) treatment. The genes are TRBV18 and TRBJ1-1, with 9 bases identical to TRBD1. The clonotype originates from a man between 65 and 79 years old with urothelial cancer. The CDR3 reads CASSPDLRDRAGATEAFF. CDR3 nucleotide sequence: TGTGCCAGCTCACCGGACCTCCGGGACAGGGCGGGGGCCACTGAAGCTTTCTTT. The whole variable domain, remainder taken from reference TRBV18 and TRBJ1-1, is NAGVMQNPRHLVRRRGQEARLRCSPMKGHSHVYWYRQLPEEGLKFMVYLQKENIIDESGMPKERFSAEFPKEGPSILRIQQVVRGDSAAYFCASSPDLRDRAGATEAFFGQGTRLTVV.